This T cell receptor (beta chain) was captured in a study of cytomegalovirus exposure and HLA in healthy donors (dated by TCRdb to about 2017). Study-level background: An earlier analysis of approximately 640 of the donors reported 250 to 300 Gb of sequence data and 117 million unique TCR beta sequences from about 180 million T cells. The T cell repertoires of around 670 subjects were profiled by immunosequencing and related to cytomegalovirus serostatus. The number of donors typed differed by locus, with 629-630 for A, B, C, DRB1 and DQB1, roughly 550 for DQA1, 600 to 610 for DPA1, and some 450 for DPB1. Donor age, sex, ethnicity and CMV serostatus were compiled together with the repertoire data. Among 350 to 400 genotyped donors of the cohort, an average of about 240,000 unique TCR beta nucleotide sequences were sequenced per donor, roughly 20% of them non-productive. An earlier analysis of nearly 600 of the donors applied high-throughput TCR beta sequencing to assess whether each TCR beta V gene segment acted as functional or pseudogenic. The study was designed to test whether signatures of past pathogen exposure could be identified by cataloging public T cell receptors. In addition to the first cohort of 666 subjects, a separate validation cohort of under 150 different subjects was used. Genome-wide SNP genotypes for about 60% of the roughly 700 donors were used in a later genetic analysis, which treated that subset as a discovery cohort. A later analysis re-examined previously published TCR beta repertoires from roughly 650 donors and added high-resolution HLA genotyping to investigate patterns of TCR occurrence. Roughly 300 gigabases of sequencing data and 70 million to 95 million unique TCR sequences made up an early release that covered nearly 650 HLA-typed donors. The study combined high-throughput TCR immunosequencing, statistical association of individual TCRs with disease status, and machine learning to predict cytomegalovirus infection status. Class I and class II HLA loci were covered by the typing at four-digit resolution. Among the roughly 400 genotyped donors, approximately 77% belonged to the genetic ancestry cluster associated with self-reported Caucasian donors. A few DR-DQ haplotypes were treated as single units for association and clustering because of strong linkage in the cohort. All discovery cohort repertoires had been generated using a single sequencing platform. In the later analysis, no new phenotypic data were used to find candidate immune exposures; instead, reliance was placed on TCR beta sequences and their occurrence across donors. Study-level results and caveats: An association between a missense DCLRE1C variant and V-gene and J-gene trimming of TCR beta chains was found in a later genetic analysis and replicated in an independent cohort. Most TCR sequences were seen in very few donors, while some public TCRs were found in many individuals. In a later analysis, several top co-occurrence clusters were reported to appear linked to parvovirus B19, influenza, CMV and Epstein-Barr virus. In a later analysis, HLA-associated TCR beta chains were found to be more clonally expanded and to have lower generation probabilities than equally common non-associated chains. In a later analysis, TCR association rates were found to vary across HLA loci, with the most associated TCRs seen for DRB1 alleles and the fewest for HLA-C alleles. A later analysis found that most CMV-associated TCR beta chains appeared HLA-restricted, with HLA associations seemingly driven largely by CMV exposure. The 87-base-pair reads could not distinguish some IMGT-functional V segments, including TRBV6-2 and TRBV6-3, so those segments were excluded. About 17 rarely observed V segments, including chromosome 9 orphons, were excluded from the earlier analysis of about 600 of the donors because counts were too low. A further reported finding was that TCR beta sequences accurately predicted the HLA-A and HLA-B alleles for most subjects in the first cohort. Because some donors lacked HLA typing at each locus, the association tests relied only on the typed subset. A later analysis associated roughly 17,000 TCR beta sequences with specific HLA alleles at a false discovery rate of 0.05. The sequencing pipeline was judged likely to have produced a cluster of highly shared sequence variants as a technical artifact. It was suggested by the authors that the approach could potentially be generalized to other disease states and immunological phenotypes. Sequencing depth was assumed to be roughly uniform across donors in the presence/absence analyses, though that assumption may not hold. Assigning TCR associations to individual alleles was difficult when HLA alleles, especially DR and DQ, strongly co-occurred. Cytomegalovirus status was reported to be diagnosed by the classifier with high specificity and sensitivity in both the original and validation cohorts. The only immune exposure information available for the cohort was CMV serostatus. The study gave a list of 150 to 200 TCR beta chains associated with cytomegalovirus. In an earlier analysis of about 600 of the donors, most TCR beta V segments appeared in productive rearrangements about 87% or about 30% of the time, broadly matching IMGT annotations. Only TCR beta chains were sequenced in this cohort, and the absence of alpha or paired-chain data limited detectable features. Compared with the roughly 670-donor mean, donors in an Asian-associated ancestry cluster had fewer N-insertions in productive TCRs, according to a later genetic analysis. Linkage disequilibrium might explain the correlated functional status among segregating V segments, but an unknown experimental factor could not be excluded. In vitro tests confirmed that a few of the cytomegalovirus-associated TCR beta chains recognize cytomegalovirus antigens.

The cohort consisted of 600 or so healthy bone marrow donors. At the time of sampling, every cohort member was nominally healthy, though immune exposures that went unrecorded were likely present. The donor tested CMV seronegative, placing the donor among the approximately 400 seronegative members of the cohort. Every donor gave a peripheral blood sample, and the peripheral blood mononuclear cells from that sample were used for TCR beta sequencing. Genomic DNA extraction from the blood cell samples was performed with the Qiagen DNeasy Blood Extraction Kit. Turning to this clone: The clone's antigen remains unknown. Germline is not matched at one junction end, which may reflect a read error.

From the cysteine through the phenylalanine, the CDR3 covers 18 amino acids. The entry retains the CDR3 DNA only, 54 bases that are in frame from base 1. Taken from the germline V gene, the CDR1 and CDR2 loops are LGHNT and FRNRAP. The library was made by the immunoSEQ multiplex PCR assay. For the multiplex PCR, a mixture combining 60 forward primers for TCR Vbeta segments and 13 reverse primers for TCR Jbeta segments was used. A multiplex PCR assay on genomic DNA amplified the CDR3 region of rearranged TCR beta genes. Amplified TCR beta libraries were sequenced as 87-base-pair reads on the Illumina HiSeq System. On the study's bioinformatics: A later analysis counted about 80 million unique TCR beta chains across the 650 to 800 repertoires, and approximately 11 million of these chains were shared by at least two donors. A nearest-neighbor algorithm error-corrected the raw reads and collapsed the reads into unique sequences, merging closely related sequences to remove PCR and sequencing errors. CDR3 sequences were aligned to IMGT reference sequences to assign V, D and J gene segments. Each retained sequence needed at least a six-nucleotide match to both a V gene segment and a J gene segment. Rearrangements were classified as productive when the CDR3 lacked stop codons and remained in frame with V and J, and all other rearrangements were classified as non-productive. Following IMGT convention, CDR3 was defined as the stretch from the second conserved V-encoded cysteine to the conserved J-encoded phenylalanine. In an earlier analysis of roughly 610 of the donors, sequences lacking an unambiguous match to a single V gene segment were excluded. An earlier analysis of over 450 of the donors classified V segments as functional when productive rearrangements were above 56.7% and as segregating when the standard deviation between donors was above 5%. To diagnose cytomegalovirus status from the catalog of TCR beta chain sequences, a statistical classification framework was built. In a later analysis, TCR nucleotide sequences were compared against IMGT/GENE-DB human TR gene sequences so that V and J genes could be assigned. The TCRdist pipeline was used in a later analysis to assign CDR3 sequences and most-parsimonious VDJ recombination scenarios. In a later analysis, each TCR beta chain was defined by its CDR3 amino acid sequence together with its V-gene family, and reads lacking a unique V-gene family were excluded. A later analysis removed several hundred highly shared, low-generation-probability nucleotide sequences to deal with suspected cross-contamination and a sequencing artifact. For each public chain, a later analysis derived a clonal expansion index from normalized ranks of inferred template counts within each repertoire. In a later analysis, generation probabilities were computed with a VDJ recombination model fitted to out-of-frame rearrangements, and the resulting probabilities were checked against IGoR. In a later analysis, hypergeometric tests were used to score TCR-TCR, TCR-HLA and TCR-CMV co-occurrence, with a repertoire-size bias correction applied to TCR pairs. To estimate false discovery rates, a later analysis permuted the HLA or CMV assignments 20 times. In a later analysis, co-occurring TCRs were grouped using DBSCAN, and TCRdist sequence similarity was added for clustering within HLA-allele-positive subsets. Repertoires with fewer than 30,000 or more than 120,000 public chains were left out of co-occurrence clustering, as were a handful of repertoires with anomalous nucleotide sharing. Imported from immuneACCESS, the table was reduced by TCRdb to in-frame sequences with V and J called. These copies leave out some clones; in studies compared against another copy, an unresolved V gene accounts for under half, and the cause of the remainder is not known. V, J and clone size derive from that table, while D and trimming were established from the DNA sequence. The table for this sample lists about 150,000 clones; 60% to 75% of them were counted only once. The ten most abundant clones make up about 3% of the sample.

The V and J genes are TRBV12-5 and TRBJ1-4; TRBD1 agrees with 9 junctional bases. The sequenced sample consisted of PBMCs. The source is a man between 18 and 29 years old in good health and CMV-seronegative. The nucleotide sequence is TGTGCTAGTGGTTTGGACTCCGGGACAGGGTCCACTAGTGAAAAACTGTTTTTT. Its amino acids are CASGLDSGTGSTSEKLFF. With all but the CDR3 taken from the reference TRBV12-5 and TRBJ1-4 genes, the full variable domain is: DARVTQTPRHKVTEMGQEVTMRCQPILGHNTVFWYRQTMMQGLELLAYFRNRAPLDDSGMPKDRFSAEMPDATLATLKIQPSEPRDSAVYFCASGLDSGTGSTSEKLFFGSGTQLSVL.